Listed below are T cell receptor beta chains from one sample, sequenced in a study of blood T cells in healthy people across ages. TCRdb used MiXCR to reprocess the 5' RACE reads, holding one entry per CDR3 protein. This table holds some 940,000 distinct CDR3 sequences, roughly 29% found once. A further study also used this sample, focusing on T cells of mothers and their children.

The sequenced material came from blood. These receptor sequences come from a woman in her 40s in good health. CDR3s include the opening cysteine and the closing phenylalanine or tryptophan. The D gene is left open where the match is weak.

d_call,v_call,cdr3_aa
NA,TRBV10-3,CAISQGLTNYGYTF
TRBD2,TRBV28,CASSFSGGQYF
TRBD1,TRBV5-6,CASSLNRGRLNTQYF
TRBD1,TRBV7-3,CASSVQGGVTDTQYF
NA,TRBV4-1,CASSLQNRNEQFF
TRBD2,TRBV4-3,CASSHLGTSGGSSYNEQFF
NA,TRBV9,CASSVDLLDRADYGYTF
NA,TRBV9,CASSVNSAISPLHF
TRBD1,TRBV6-5,CASRLRQGVSYEQYF
NA,TRBV29-1,CSAIIRAAMNTGAFF
NA,TRBV20-1,CSARDQGRFGYTF
TRBD1,TRBV7-2,CASSRGGQYTDTQYF
NA,TRBV11-2,CASSLGQGGFQETQYF
NA,TRBV19,CASSSYRANTEAFF